These T cell receptor beta chains were read from a single sample in a study of radiotherapy plus CTLA-4 blockade in lung cancer. Clones were sequenced by immunoSEQ multiplex PCR, and TCRdb holds only the in-frame ones, with some missing. The sample lists 20,000 or so clones; 86% were seen once. The sequenced sample was peripheral blood, obtained from a patient treated with radiotherapy plus ipilimumab. The receptors come from a human donor with non-small cell lung cancer whose response to radiotherapy plus ipilimumab could not be evaluated. The CDR3 runs from the conserved cysteine through the conserved F or W. A D gene is named only where the DNA matches it firmly. Size is omitted from some rows. Given values are once, few, many or a class for expanded clones.

v_call: TRBV4-3
clone_size: -
cdr3_length: 14
j_call: TRBJ1-6
d_call: -
cdr3_nt: TGCGCCAGCAGCCAAGATCCCGGGAGGCCACCCCTCCACTTT
cdr3_aa: CASSQDPGRPPLHF

v_call: TRBV11-2
clone_size: once
cdr3_length: 14
j_call: TRBJ1-1
d_call: -
cdr3_nt: TGTGCCAGCAGCTCGTGGGGGGGGGACTCTGAAGCTTTCTTT
cdr3_aa: CASSSWGGDSEAFF

v_call: TRBV19
clone_size: -
cdr3_length: 13
j_call: TRBJ2-5
d_call: -
cdr3_nt: TGTGCCAGTAGTATCCAGCGGCAAGAGACCCAGTACTTC
cdr3_aa: CASSIQRQETQYF

v_call: TRBV5-6
clone_size: -
cdr3_length: 16
j_call: TRBJ1-3
d_call: TRBD1
cdr3_nt: TGTGCCAGCAGCTACTCAGGGGACAGCTCTGGAAACACCATATATTTT
cdr3_aa: CASSYSGDSSGNTIYF

v_call: TRBV2
clone_size: -
cdr3_length: 14
j_call: TRBJ1-6
d_call: -
cdr3_nt: TGTGCCAGCAGTGGTCGCGGTAATAATTCACCCCTCCACTTT
cdr3_aa: CASSGRGNNSPLHF

v_call: TRBV5-6
clone_size: -
cdr3_length: 14
j_call: TRBJ1-4
d_call: -
cdr3_nt: TGTGCCAGCAGCCTACAGGGCCCTGGCGAAAAACTGTTTTTT
cdr3_aa: CASSLQGPGEKLFF

v_call: TRBV6-1
clone_size: once
cdr3_length: 11
j_call: TRBJ2-7
d_call: -
cdr3_nt: TGTGCCACCGGGCGGGACGCCGTGCAGTACTTC
cdr3_aa: CATGRDAVQYF

v_call: TRBV19
clone_size: -
cdr3_length: 14
j_call: TRBJ1-6
d_call: -
cdr3_nt: TGTGCCAGTAGTCCCGACAGCGATAATTCACCCCTCCACTTT
cdr3_aa: CASSPDSDNSPLHF

v_call: TRBV7-9
clone_size: -
cdr3_length: 16
j_call: TRBJ2-1
d_call: TRBD2
cdr3_nt: TGTGCCAGCAGCTCCTCTGGACTAGCGGGAGATAGTGAGCAGTTCTTC
cdr3_aa: CASSSSGLAGDSEQFF

v_call: TRBV5-4
clone_size: -
cdr3_length: 15
j_call: TRBJ2-3
d_call: TRBD2
cdr3_nt: TGTGCCAGCAGCTTGGTCCTAGCGGGGACAGATACGCAGTATTTT
cdr3_aa: CASSLVLAGTDTQYF

v_call: TRBV29-1
clone_size: -
cdr3_length: 11
j_call: TRBJ2-7
d_call: -
cdr3_nt: TGCAGCGTTGGGCACGGAGGGTGGCAGTACTTC
cdr3_aa: CSVGHGGWQYF

v_call: TRBV7-9
clone_size: -
cdr3_length: 12
j_call: TRBJ1-1
d_call: -
cdr3_nt: TGTGCCAGCTCCTCGGGGGGGAGCGAAGCTTTCTTT
cdr3_aa: CASSSGGSEAFF

v_call: TRBV4-2
clone_size: -
cdr3_length: 15
j_call: TRBJ1-1
d_call: -
cdr3_nt: TGTGCCAGCAGCCACCCGGGGGGGGCGAACACTGAAGCTTTCTTT
cdr3_aa: CASSHPGGANTEAFF

v_call: TRBV2
clone_size: -
cdr3_length: 15
j_call: TRBJ1-5
d_call: TRBD1
cdr3_nt: TGTGCCAGCAGGGGCGACAGGGGGCCCATCTGGCCCCAGCATTTT
cdr3_aa: CASRGDRGPIWPQHF

v_call: TRBV7-8
clone_size: -
cdr3_length: 15
j_call: TRBJ2-7
d_call: -
cdr3_nt: TGTGCCAGCAGCTTAACGGAGGGGCCAAGCTACGAGCAGTACTTC
cdr3_aa: CASSLTEGPSYEQYF

v_call: TRBV7-9
clone_size: -
cdr3_length: 16
j_call: TRBJ2-3
d_call: TRBD2
cdr3_nt: TGTGCCAGCAGCTTAACCGGGAGGATCCGCGTGAATACGCAGTATTTT
cdr3_aa: CASSLTGRIRVNTQYF

v_call: TRBV7-2
clone_size: -
cdr3_length: 14
j_call: TRBJ1-2
d_call: -
cdr3_nt: TGTGCCAGCAGCCGGGGGGGGACGGATTATGGCTACACCTTC
cdr3_aa: CASSRGGTDYGYTF

v_call: TRBV5-6
clone_size: -
cdr3_length: 16
j_call: TRBJ2-2
d_call: TRBD2
cdr3_nt: TGTGCCAGCAGCTCGGCGGGGGGGCTGGGGACCGGGGAGCTGTTTTTT
cdr3_aa: CASSSAGGLGTGELFF

v_call: TRBV28
clone_size: -
cdr3_length: 16
j_call: TRBJ2-7
d_call: -
cdr3_nt: TGTGCCAGCAGTTTAAGCCCCCTCGCCTCCTCCTACGAGCAGTACTTC
cdr3_aa: CASSLSPLASSYEQYF

v_call: TRBV5-1
clone_size: -
cdr3_length: 15
j_call: TRBJ1-5
d_call: -
cdr3_nt: TGCGCCAGCAGCCCCGGTGACAGCGGGACTCAGCCCCAGCATTTT
cdr3_aa: CASSPGDSGTQPQHF

v_call: TRBV5-1
clone_size: -
cdr3_length: 16
j_call: TRBJ1-3
d_call: TRBD1
cdr3_nt: TGCGCCAGCAGCTCCCGGGACAGGGTTTTTGGAAACACCATATATTTT
cdr3_aa: CASSSRDRVFGNTIYF

v_call: TRBV28
clone_size: -
cdr3_length: 14
j_call: TRBJ2-5
d_call: TRBD1
cdr3_nt: TGTGCCAGCAGTTCCAGGGGGCGAGGAGAGACCCAGTACTTC
cdr3_aa: CASSSRGRGETQYF